Shown below are 26 T cell receptor beta chains from a single sample sequenced in a study of blood T cell repertoires in COVID-19 (TCRdb year 2020). Receptors were amplified or captured by the immunoSEQ multiplex PCR assay. TCRdb took this table from immuneACCESS and kept in-frame rearrangements with V and J called. Such tables lack part of the clones; where checked against another copy, unresolved V genes explain under half of the gap, and the rest is unexplained. This sample comprises about 280,000 clones, around 84% of them detected only once. Clones ranked in the top ten supply 2% to 3% of the sample. Sequenced material: PBMCs or T cells enriched from blood (not recorded which). The source of these receptors is a woman aged 45-60 years who had recovered from COVID-19.

This chain uses TRBV5-1 with TRBJ1-1, with D tentatively TRBD1 (5 bases). Between the trimmed V and J ends, which lost 2 bases and 1 base, there was a span of 9 bases. Looked up from germline, CDR1 is SGHRS and CDR2 is YFSETQ. The CDR3 contains 14 residues. CDR3 coding DNA: TGCGCCAGCAGCTTTGGGGCGGAGAACACTGAAGCTTTCTTT. Its translation: CASSFGAENTEAFF.

The V gene is TRBV24-1, the J gene TRBJ1-2, with 12 bases lining up with TRBD1. Germline loops: CDR1 KGHDR, CDR2 SFDVKD. V trimming: 4 bases; J trimming: 8 bases; junction bases outside the gene matches: 4. CDR3 length: 14 residues. CDR3 nucleotide sequence: TGTGCCACCAGTGACCGGGACAGGGGGCGAGGCTACACCTTC. Its translation is CATSDRDRGRGYTF.

This clone has only one observation. J is TRBJ2-2 and V is TRBV6-4, with D perhaps TRBD2 (6 bases). V lost 4 bases and J 3 bases, leaving 9 bases between the germline ends. The CDR3 runs 14 residues. Per germline, CDR1 MRHNA and CDR2 SNTAGT. CDR3 DNA: TGTGCCAGCAGTGTTTGGGAGGACACCGGGGAGCTGTTTTTT. Its translation is CASSVWEDTGELFF.

The gene calls are TRBV7-8 and TRBJ1-2; D gene unclear. From germline, CDR1 is SGHVS and CDR2 FQNEAQ. V lost 3 bases, J lost 7 bases, and 12 bases lay in between. CDR3 length: 13 residues. The CDR3 reads CASSFRLEAGYTF. CDR3 DNA sequence: TGTGCCAGCAGCTTCCGCCTCGAGGCTGGCTACACCTTC. The full variable domain, rest sourced from reference TRBV7-8 and TRBJ1-2, is GAGVSQSPRYKVAKRGQDVALRCDPISGHVSLFWYQQALGQGPEFLTYFQNEAQLDKSGLPSDRFFAERPEGSVSTLKIQRTQQEDSAVYLCASSFRLEAGYTFGSGTRLTVV.

The gene calls are TRBV9 and TRBJ2-5; the D gene is possibly TRBD2 (6 bases). Trimming pared 3 bases from V and 4 bases from J, leaving 16 bases between. The CDR3 has 15 amino acids. Germline V CDR1 and CDR2: SGDLS, YYNGEE. The CDR3 spells CASSATGGESETQYF. In nucleotides, the CDR3 is TGTGCCAGCAGCGCCACCGGCGGGGAGTCAGAGACCCAGTACTTC.

The chain couples TRBV7-2 to TRBJ2-3; D gene unclear. Germline lookup yields CDR1 SGHTA and CDR2 FQGNSA. CDR3 length: 13 amino acids. V was shortened by 8 bases and J by 1 base, with 10 bases between the two germline ends. DNA of the CDR3: TGTGCCAGCTACCGCCCGGGCACAGATACGCAGTATTTT. This encodes CASYRPGTDTQYF.

V and J are TRBV6-5 and TRBJ2-3; possible D gene TRBD2, 6 bases. The V end lost 6 bases, the J end lost 2 bases, and 12 bases lay between the germline ends. This CDR3 is 14 amino acids long. Germline CDR1 and CDR2: MNHEY and SVGAGI. DNA of the CDR3: TGTGCCAGCAGCCGCCGGGGGTCCACAGATACGCAGTATTTT. It yields the protein CASSRRGSTDTQYF.

This clone has a single count. This sequence joins TRBV7-2 and TRBJ2-7; D not certain. The CDR3 runs 14 residues. From germline, CDR1 is SGHTA and CDR2 FQGNSA. V shed 5 bases and J shed 2 bases, with 13 bases lying between them. For the CDR3, the DNA is TGTGCCAGCAGCCGCCCTGGCGGAACCTACGAGCAGTACTTC. Translated, it gives CASSRPGGTYEQYF. The complete variable domain, with remaining parts taken from reference TRBV7-2 and TRBJ2-7, reads GAGVSQSPSNKVTEKGKDVELRCDPISGHTALYWYRQSLGQGLEFLIYFQGNSAPDKSGLPSDRFSAERTGGSVSTLTIQRTQQEDSAVYLCASSRPGGTYEQYFGPGTRLTVT.

The chain is built from TRBV19 and TRBJ2-6, with D possibly TRBD2 on 5 matching bases. Deletions cut 3 bases from V and 0 bases from J, with 12 bases between. The CDR3 length is 17 residues. Per germline, CDR1 LNHDA and CDR2 SQIVND (reference sequence). Here the CDR3 DNA reads TGTGCCAGTAGTATGCTAGGAGGTCGCTCTGGGGCCAACGTCCTGACTTTC. Its translation is CASSMLGGRSGANVLTF.

The chain has TRBV9 and TRBJ1-2; 8 nucleotides align to TRBD1. This CDR3 region has 16 residues. V dropped 0 bases and J dropped 5; count of bases not matched to a gene: 9. From germline, CDR1 is SGDLS and CDR2 YYNGEE. CDR3 coding DNA: TGTGCCAGCAGCGTAGATGTGCAGGGGGCAGGGTATGGCTACACCTTC. It is translated as CASSVDVQGAGYGYTF.

The chain uses TRBV3-1 (or the pseudogene TRBV3-2) and TRBJ2-4; 7 bases align to TRBD2. The ends lost 0 bases at V and 8 bases at J; junction bases unmatched: 10. The CDR3 loop spans 16 amino acids. Germline CDR1 and CDR2: LGHDT and YNNKEL (reference sequence). CDR3 loop: CASSQDLGLVSDIQYF. CDR3 DNA sequence: TGTGCCAGCAGCCAAGATCTAGGACTAGTCTCGGACATTCAGTACTTC.

A single count supports this clone. The chain combines TRBV29-1 with TRBJ2-3; D not certain. This CDR3 spans 12 amino acids. V gave up 6 bases and J gave up 1 base, with 8 bases separating them. Germline V gene data show CDR1 as SQVTM and CDR2 as ANQGSEA. The CDR3 DNA reads as TGCAGCGTGCAGGTGGGCACAGATACGCAGTATTTT. Translating gives CSVQVGTDTQYF.

V gene TRBV9 combines with J gene TRBJ2-6, with D maybe TRBD1 (5 bases). The CDR3 has 16 amino acids. Germline CDR1 is SGDLS and CDR2 is YYNGEE. V lost 0 bases and J lost 1, with 8 bases in between. CDR3 protein: CASSVGQMSGANVLTF. The DNA of the CDR3 is TGTGCCAGCAGCGTAGGACAGATGTCTGGGGCCAACGTCCTGACTTTC.

The genes are TRBV4-1 and TRBJ2-4, with D possibly being TRBD2 (5 bases). The length of the CDR3 is 15 residues. CDR1 and CDR2 from the germline V gene are MGHRA and YSYEKL. V was trimmed by 4 bases and J by 7 bases, leaving 17 bases between them. The CDR3 DNA follows: TGCGCCAGCAGCCCGATCGGGCTCCGAGGGAACATTCAGTACTTC. Protein sequence: CASSPIGLRGNIQYF.

The chain carries TRBV6-5 and TRBJ1-2; 7 bases map to TRBD1. The trim removed 5 bases at V and 3 bases at J, leaving 3 bases unmatched. The CDR3 length is 13 residues. Germline V gene sequence: CDR1 MNHEY, CDR2 SVGAGI. CDR3 nucleotides: TGTGCCAGCAGTCCCGACAGGGACTATGGCTACACCTTC. This sequence encodes CASSPDRDYGYTF.

The chain carries TRBV6-5 and TRBJ1-6; TRBD1 matches at 7 bases. CDR1 and CDR2 (germline): MNHEY, SVGAGI. CDR3 length equals 13 residues. V dropped 8 bases and J dropped 3; count of bases not matched to a gene: 1. CDR3 region: CASWDSYNSPLHF. In nucleotides, the CDR3 is TGTGCCAGCTGGGACAGCTATAATTCACCCCTCCACTTT.

The chain carries TRBV6-1 and TRBJ1-5; D unresolved. This CDR3 has 12 residues. CDR1 MNHNS and CDR2 SASEGT come from the germline V gene. Deletions cut 0 bases from V and 6 bases from J, with 3 bases between. The CDR3 loop reads CASSEAIQPQHF. The CDR3 region has the DNA TGTGCCAGCAGTGAAGCTATTCAGCCCCAGCATTTT.

This clone came up once. The chain links TRBV14 to TRBJ2-7; no clear D gene. Trimming took 1 base from V and 2 from J, leaving 12 bases between them. Germline loops: CDR1 SGHDN, CDR2 FVKESK. The CDR3 runs to 15 residues. The CDR3 nucleotides read TGTGCCAGCAGCCAAGTAGAGGCCCTCCCCTACGAGCAGTACTTC. It translates to CASSQVEALPYEQYF.

The chain carries TRBV19 and TRBJ1-6; D perhaps matches TRBD1 (5 bases). The V gene lost 3 bases and the J gene lost 10 bases, with 19 bases spanning the gap. Per the germline V gene, CDR1 is LNHDA and CDR2 is SQIVND (reference sequence). The CDR3 contains 16 residues. CDR3 sequence: CASSINTSGGSSPLHF. The DNA of the CDR3 is TGTGCCAGTAGTATTAATACCTCGGGGGGTTCGTCACCCCTCCACTTT. The full variable domain, its missing parts supplied by reference TRBV19 and TRBJ1-6, is DGGITQSPKYLFRKEGQNVTLSCEQNLNHDAMYWYRQDPGQGLRLIYYSQIVNDFQKGDIAEGYSVSREKKESFPLTVTSAQKNPTAFYLCASSINTSGGSSPLHFGNGTRLTVT.

This chain connects TRBV5-6 to TRBJ1-5; D call uncertain. The length of the CDR3 is 10 residues. Germline loops: CDR1 SGHDT, CDR2 YYEEEE. V dropped 4 bases and J dropped 8 bases, with 4 bases sitting between them. CDR3 sequence reads: CASSPKPQHF. CDR3 in DNA: TGTGCCAGCAGCCCCAAGCCCCAGCATTTT.

The V gene is TRBV7-6, the J gene TRBJ2-7; D is perhaps TRBD2 (6 bases). CDR3 length: 14 amino acids. The V and J ends lost 5 bases and 4 bases respectively, with 15 bases between them. CDR1 is SGHVS and CDR2 is FNYEAQ in the germline V gene. CDR3 bases: TGTGCCAGCAGCCCGAGGCCGGAGGGATACGAGCAGTACTTC. It translates to CASSPRPEGYEQYF. The variable domain in full, with the rest retrieved from reference TRBV7-6 and TRBJ2-7, is GAGVSQSPRYKVTKRGQDVALRCDPISGHVSLYWYRQALGQGPEFLTYFNYEAQQDKSGLPNDRFSAERPEGSISTLTIQRTEQRDSAMYRCASSPRPEGYEQYFGPGTRLTVT.

The V call is TRBV7-2, the J call TRBJ2-2; TRBD1 agrees at 9 bases. Per germline, CDR1 SGHTA and CDR2 FQGNSA. This CDR3 spans 14 amino acids. V lost 5 bases and J lost 5; bases outside the gene matches: 3. In DNA form, the CDR3 reads TGTGCCAGCAGCGTGGACAGGGGAACCGGGGAGCTGTTTTTT. Translating gives CASSVDRGTGELFF.

The J gene is TRBJ2-4, the V gene TRBV28, with D hard to call. The germline V gene encodes CDR1 MDHEN and CDR2 SYDVKM. This CDR3 has 16 residues. Trimming took 7 bases from V and 1 from J, leaving 17 bases between them. The CDR3 region is CASIKKVEEAKNIQYF. CDR3 coding DNA: TGTGCCAGCATTAAAAAGGTTGAGGAGGCCAAAAACATTCAGTACTTC.

The chain uses TRBV30 and TRBJ1-2; D is unresolved. This CDR3 is built from 13 residues. Germline CDR1 is GTSNPN and CDR2 is SVGIG (reference sequence). Trimming took 5 bases from V and 0 from J, leaving 10 bases between them. For the CDR3, the DNA is TGTGCCTGGGGAACGGGAGCTAACTATGGCTACACCTTC. This translates into CAWGTGANYGYTF.

The chain carries TRBV19 and TRBJ1-5; TRBD1 matches at 10 bases. Germline CDR1 and CDR2: LNHDA and SQIVND (reference sequence). With 3 bases clipped from V and 6 bases from J, the junction kept 5 bases outside the gene matches. The CDR3 spans 15 residues. CDR3 region: CASSIPRDRGQPQHF. CDR3 bases: TGTGCCAGTAGTATCCCAAGGGACAGGGGTCAGCCCCAGCATTTT. Full variable domain (rest looked up from reference TRBV19 and TRBJ1-5): DGGITQSPKYLFRKEGQNVTLSCEQNLNHDAMYWYRQDPGQGLRLIYYSQIVNDFQKGDIAEGYSVSREKKESFPLTVTSAQKNPTAFYLCASSIPRDRGQPQHFGDGTRLSIL.

This chain connects TRBV4-1 to TRBJ2-1; 7 nucleotides match TRBD2. V lost 2 bases to trimming and J lost 4 bases; unmatched junction nucleotides: 17. The CDR3 loop spans 19 amino acids. Germline V CDR1 and CDR2: MGHRA, YSYEKL. The CDR3 spells CASSQPKGVSGGSYNEQFF. The CDR3 nucleotides are TGCGCCAGCAGCCAACCCAAAGGAGTCTCGGGAGGCAGTTACAATGAGCAGTTCTTC.